The 13 T cell receptor beta chains below come from one sample, sequenced in a study of T cells after yellow fever vaccination. MiXCR, run by TCRdb on the 5' RACE reads, gives a single entry per CDR3 protein. The repertoire holds a few hundred thousand distinct CDR3 sequences, with about 7% as singletons. The material sequenced was CD4+ T cells sorted from PBMCs, taken 15 days after the yellow fever booster vaccination. These receptors originate from a man aged 25 to 45 who received the YFV17D yellow fever vaccine.

Many counts were recorded for this clonotype. The chain employs TRBV7-6 and TRBJ2-1; D might be TRBD1 (5 bases). Germline V gene sequence: CDR1 SGHVS, CDR2 FNYEAQ. Trimming pared 6 bases from V and 4 bases from J, leaving 16 bases between. This CDR3 region has 15 residues. The CDR3 is CASSKWGDTYNEQFF. The CDR3 DNA reads as TGTGCCAGCAGTAAATGGGGCGACACTTACAATGAGCAGTTCTTC.

At least ten counts were recorded for this clonotype. The rearrangement joins TRBV7-9 to TRBJ2-2; D is ambiguous. CDR3 length: 15 amino acids. Per germline, CDR1 SEHNR and CDR2 FQNEAQ (reference sequence). Trimming removed 6 bases from V and 5 bases from J, with 16 bases in between. The CDR3 bases are TGTGCCAGCAGGGAAAGGACGACGTTGACCGGGGAGCTGTTTTTT. Translating gives CASRERTTLTGELFF.

The CDR3 loop reads CASSTVPAGTLETQYF. CDR3 sequence (DNA): TGTGCCAGTAGTACGGTCCCTGCCGGAACACTAGAGACCCAGTACTTC. This chain joins TRBV19 and TRBJ2-5; D call uncertain. The CDR3 spans 16 residues. Germline assignment: CDR1 LNHDA and CDR2 SQIVND (reference sequence). Trimming cost V 4 bases and J 4 bases, with 19 bases left between them.

This clonotype was seen a few times. The chain joins TRBV19 to TRBJ2-7; D gene ambiguous. The CDR3 totals 14 residues. Germline V gene lookup returns CDR1 LNHDA and CDR2 SQIVND (reference sequence). Deletions cut 3 bases from V and 0 bases from J, with 9 bases between. The CDR3 DNA is TGTGCCAGTAGTATGGGCAGCTACTCCTACGAGCAGTACTTC. This translates into CASSMGSYSYEQYF. Combining the CDR3 with reference TRBV19 and TRBJ2-7 gives the whole variable domain DGGITQSPKYLFRKEGQNVTLSCEQNLNHDAMYWYRQDPGQGLRLIYYSQIVNDFQKGDIAEGYSVSREKKESFPLTVTSAQKNPTAFYLCASSMGSYSYEQYFGPGTRLTVT.

Many counts were recorded for this clonotype. One end of the junction is discordant with germline, which a read error may explain. The V call is TRBV20-1, the J call TRBJ2-7; TRBD2 agrees at 9 bases. The length of the CDR3 is 16 residues. From germline, CDR1 is DFQATT and CDR2 SNEGSKA (reference sequence). In nucleotides, the CDR3 is TGCAGTGCTAGAGGTGGACAGCGGGGGGCCTCCCACGAGCAGTACTTC. It is translated as CSARGGQRGASHEQYF.

This clonotype has a count of ten or more. The rearrangement joins TRBV20-1 to TRBJ1-4, with TRBD1 identical over 7 bases. Germline V gene sequence: CDR1 DFQATT, CDR2 SNEGSKA (reference sequence). V shed 2 bases, J shed 7 bases, and the junction held 1 base outside the gene matches. The CDR3 runs to 12 residues. CDR3 region: CSARRDSEKLFF. CDR3 nucleotide sequence: TGCAGTGCTAGACGGGACAGTGAAAAACTGTTTTTT.

At least ten counts were recorded for this clonotype. V and J are TRBV29-1 and TRBJ2-5, with D unclear. The germline V and J ends were trimmed by 5 bases and 0 bases, with 10 bases remaining between them. Germline CDR1 SQVTM, CDR2 ANQGSEA. This CDR3 has 13 amino acids. DNA for the CDR3: TGCAGCGTTTTGGACGGCAACCAAGAGACCCAGTACTTC. Amino acids: CSVLDGNQETQYF.

Comment on this clonotype: Here the CDR3 omits its conserved ending phenylalanine or tryptophan, so a read error is the likely source. The DNA is omitted, as the CDR3 cannot be located on it reliably, and the CDR3 follows TCRdb's listing. The chain employs TRBV21-1 and TRBJ2-7; the table's TRBD1 call for D was not verified on the DNA. TRBV21-1 is classified as a pseudogene. The CDR3 adds up to 15 amino acids, both ends counted. CDR3 loop: CASSKHGGFSYEQYS.

Points on this clonotype: Since a much larger clone is just one base distant, this may be a read error. The gene calls are TRBV10-1 and TRBJ1-2; no firm D call. The CDR3 contains 13 residues. V was trimmed by 0 bases and J by 6 bases, leaving 8 bases between them. Germline CDR1 and CDR2: WNHNN and SYGVQD (reference sequence). CDR3 amino acids: CASSESAEDGYTF. As DNA, the CDR3 is TGCGCCAGCAGTGAGTCGGCGGAGGATGGCTACACCTTC.

This clonotype was counted many times. The chain recombines TRBV27 with TRBJ2-7; D unresolved. V gave up 3 bases and J gave up 5 bases, with 20 bases separating them. Germline V lookup: CDR1 MNHEY, CDR2 SMNVEV (reference sequence). The CDR3 loop spans 16 amino acids. In DNA, the CDR3 is TGTGCCAGCAGTTTTCGTTCGTCCGGGCTTAACCACGAGCAGTACTTC. Translation: CASSFRSSGLNHEQYF.

This clonotype was recorded a few times. The rearrangement uses TRBV11-2 and TRBJ1-2; D may be TRBD1 (5 bases). Trimming stripped 1 base from V and 8 bases from J, with 26 bases between. There are 18 residues in the CDR3. The germline gives CDR1 SGHAT, CDR2 FQNNGV. The CDR3 loop is CASSLVQLSGTEGVGYTF. The DNA for the CDR3 is TGTGCCAGCAGCTTAGTTCAACTCTCCGGGACGGAAGGAGTCGGCTACACCTTC.

This clonotype was observed a single time. The chain links TRBV19 to TRBJ1-5; the D is unclear. The CDR3 has 13 residues. Trimming shortened V by 5 bases and J by 4 bases, and 9 bases separated the two germline ends. Per germline, CDR1 LNHDA and CDR2 SQIVND (reference sequence). In DNA, the CDR3 is TGTGCCAGTAGTGGTCCCGGGAATCAGCCCCAGCATTTT. This encodes CASSGPGNQPQHF.

This clonotype occurred a few times. The V and J genes are TRBV7-9 and TRBJ2-7; weak D call: TRBD2 (5 bases). This CDR3 is 13 amino acids long. Germline V lookup: CDR1 SEHNR, CDR2 FQNEAQ (reference sequence). V gave up 5 bases and J gave up 3 bases, with 11 bases separating them. The DNA of the CDR3 is TGTGCCAGCAGCCCTAGCCTAATCTACGAGCAGTACTTC. Protein: CASSPSLIYEQYF.